Below are 8 T cell receptor beta chains sequenced from a single sample in a study of blood T cells in healthy people across ages. For the second PCR, which ran for about 7 to 11 cycles, a sample-barcoded 5' primer and a J-beta primer mix were used. Via MiXCR, TCRdb re-called the 5' RACE reads, giving one row per CDR3 protein. This sample has about 1.1 million distinct CDR3 sequences, with 35% to 45% found just once. Sequencing was carried out using blood. These receptors were obtained from a man aged 18 to 30 in good health.

The chain has TRBV20-1 and TRBJ2-3; possible D gene TRBD2, 6 bases. Trimming left V 3 bases short and J 1 base short, with 14 bases between. This CDR3 has 15 amino acids. Germline V gene data show CDR1 as DFQATT and CDR2 as SNEGSKA (reference sequence). In DNA form, the CDR3 reads TGCAGTGCTAGGGGCGGGGCGTCCCGCACAGATACGCAGTATTTT. Its protein is CSARGGASRTDTQYF.

There are a few counts of this clonotype. The rearrangement links TRBV20-1 to TRBJ2-2, with 7 bases fitting TRBD2. Per the germline V gene, CDR1 is DFQATT and CDR2 is SNEGSKA (reference sequence). This CDR3 comprises 15 residues. The V segment lost 2 bases and the J segment 2 bases; nucleotides outside the gene matches: 5. The CDR3 DNA reads as TGCAGTGCTAGACCCGGGACTACCAACACCGGGGAGCTGTTTTTT. Protein sequence: CSARPGTTNTGELFF.

This clonotype was seen a handful of times. CDR3 sequence reads: CASSFGTGGLRYGYTF. The CDR3 region has the DNA TGTGCCAGCAGCTTCGGGACAGGGGGCTTGCGCTATGGCTACACCTTC. The V gene is TRBV5-6, the J gene TRBJ1-2; 12 bases are shared with TRBD1. The V and J ends lost 2 bases and 4 bases, in that order; junction bases with no gene match: 6. The CDR3 consists of 16 residues. Germline V lookup: CDR1 SGHDT, CDR2 YYEEEE.

The table lists this clonotype with a few counts. The chain carries TRBV9 and TRBJ2-5; TRBD1 might be the D (5 bases). This CDR3 comprises 15 residues. V was clipped by 0 bases and J by 1 base, with 10 bases between them. Per germline, CDR1 SGDLS and CDR2 YYNGEE. CDR3 DNA: TGTGCCAGCAGCGTAGGACCCGACAGCCAAGAGACCCAGTACTTC. It yields the protein CASSVGPDSQETQYF.

This clonotype was recorded a few times. The J gene is TRBJ2-3, the V gene TRBV13; 7 bases align to TRBD2. The junction had 12 bases not matched to a gene; V was cut back by 3 bases and J by 3 bases. The V gene's germline CDR1 is PRHDT and CDR2 FYEKMQ (reference sequence). The CDR3 length is 17 residues. The CDR3 region is CASSFFSQRGVTDTQYF. In DNA form, the CDR3 reads TGTGCCAGCAGCTTCTTCTCACAACGGGGGGTTACAGATACGCAGTATTTT. The full variable domain, rest sourced from reference TRBV13 and TRBJ2-3, is AAGVIQSPRHLIKEKRETATLKCYPIPRHDTVYWYQQGPGQDPQFLISFYEKMQSDKGSIPDRFSAQQFSDYHSELNMSSLELGDSALYFCASSFFSQRGVTDTQYFGPGTRLTVL.

The chain couples TRBV5-1 to TRBJ1-4; 7 nucleotides line up with TRBD1. Germline V gives CDR1 SGHRS, CDR2 YFSETQ. The V and J ends lost 7 bases and 5 bases, in that order; junction bases with no gene match: 8. CDR3 size: 14 residues. The CDR3 bases are TGCGCCAGCGCTCCGGGACAGCCGAATGAAAAACTGTTTTTT. Translated: CASAPGQPNEKLFF.

This clonotype showed up just a few times. This chain joins TRBV9 and TRBJ2-1; 9 bases map to TRBD1. V shed 0 bases and J 2 bases; nucleotides not matched to a gene: 3. This CDR3 contains 16 residues. Germline assignment: CDR1 SGDLS and CDR2 YYNGEE. CDR3 nucleotide sequence: TGTGCCAGCAGCGTAGTAGGGACAGGGACCTACAATGAGCAGTTCTTC. This gives the protein CASSVVGTGTYNEQFF.

This clonotype appeared a few times. This chain joins TRBV9 and TRBJ2-7, with no clear D. This CDR3 contains 14 residues. Germline-derived CDR1 and CDR2 are SGDLS and YYNGEE. V was clipped by 0 bases and J by 2 bases, with 9 bases between them. The DNA of the CDR3 is TGTGCCAGCAGCGTAGGAGATAGACCCTACGAGCAGTACTTC. Amino acid sequence: CASSVGDRPYEQYF.